A selection of T cell receptor beta chains follows, all from one sample in a study of blood T cell repertoires in COVID-19. Data came from immunoSEQ multiplex PCR; TCRdb stores just in-frame clones and leaves some out. The table lists 450,000 to 500,000 clones, approximately 85% of them singletons. Material for sequencing was peripheral blood. Receptors were obtained from a human donor in a cohort sampled during active COVID-19. Both conserved end residues are part of each CDR3.

V: TRBV10-3
J: TRBJ2-1
CDR3: CASHQGVVGDEQFF

V: TRBV19
J: TRBJ2-7
CDR3: CASSLQGSRFDEQYF

V: TRBV7-2
J: TRBJ1-2
CDR3: CASSPTPGVAGYTF

V: TRBV4-2
J: TRBJ1-1
CDR3: CASSSGTGLARTEAFF

V: TRBV28
J: TRBJ1-6
CDR3: CASRRPAIPGLHF

V: TRBV11-1
J: TRBJ2-5
CDR3: CASSPRLAGAQEIQYF

V: TRBV4-3
J: TRBJ1-6
CDR3: CASSQVFGTDKNSPLHF

V: TRBV30
J: TRBJ1-4
CDR3: CAWSVRGATTTNEKLFF

V: TRBV7-3
J: TRBJ2-3
CDR3: CASSFLTRTDTQYF

V: TRBV30
J: TRBJ2-3
CDR3: CAWSLAGEGTDTQYF

V: TRBV2
J: TRBJ1-2
CDR3: CASSGDRGVGGYTF

V: TRBV5-6
J: TRBJ1-2
CDR3: CASSLIAAGRGYTF

V: TRBV10-3
J: TRBJ2-5
CDR3: CAISESPQETQYF

V: TRBV19
J: TRBJ2-3
CDR3: CASSPGRPSSAYSGTQYF

V: TRBV12-3/TRBV12-4
J: TRBJ2-7
CDR3: CASREQGYEQYF

V: TRBV30
J: TRBJ2-2
CDR3: CAWLRFRDAGELFF

V: TRBV6-5
J: TRBJ1-2
CDR3: CASTRGRIAGDGYTF

V: TRBV19
J: TRBJ2-7
CDR3: CASSIYASGASSYEQYF

V: TRBV5-1
J: TRBJ1-2
CDR3: CASSSDRGHYGYTF

V: TRBV19
J: TRBJ2-5
CDR3: CASSAGLAGGETQYF

V: TRBV5-1
J: TRBJ1-6
CDR3: CASSLTGNSPLHF

V: TRBV6-6
J: TRBJ2-5
CDR3: CASRPGGSQETQYF

V: TRBV19
J: TRBJ1-5
CDR3: CASSKSPLLGQSNQPQHF

V: TRBV4-3
J: TRBJ2-3
CDR3: CASSQEGGDGDTQYF

V: TRBV27
J: TRBJ2-7
CDR3: CASSLGTSGRTVYEQYF

V: TRBV19
J: TRBJ1-2
CDR3: CASSMGQGDGYTF

V: TRBV5-4
J: TRBJ1-1
CDR3: CASSQGQTTEAFF

V: TRBV5-1
J: TRBJ2-7
CDR3: CASSFSTGNYEQYF

V: TRBV4-1
J: TRBJ1-4
CDR3: CASSQEGRTEGEKLFF

V: TRBV6-5
J: TRBJ2-3
CDR3: CASRGLAGGIHTQYF

V: TRBV10-1
J: TRBJ2-7
CDR3: CASSDREGAYEQYF

V: TRBV4-1
J: TRBJ2-5
CDR3: CASSPLGQGQETQYF

V: TRBV27
J: TRBJ1-2
CDR3: CASSFVRGYGYTF

V: TRBV19
J: TRBJ1-1
CDR3: CASSIEPSTEAFF

V: TRBV29-1
J: TRBJ1-1
CDR3: CSGRSGGMNTEAFF

V: TRBV18
J: TRBJ2-5
CDR3: CASSPPLAGDETQYF

V: TRBV11-3
J: TRBJ2-3
CDR3: CASSLGGGRADTQYF

V: TRBV7-6
J: TRBJ1-3
CDR3: CASSPQGGRIVSGNTIYF

V: TRBV29-1
J: TRBJ1-1
CDR3: CSVTLTPNTEAFF

V: TRBV15
J: TRBJ1-4
CDR3: CATRQPNEKLFF

V: TRBV9
J: TRBJ2-7
CDR3: CASSARDRGLGSYEQYF

V: TRBV30
J: TRBJ1-6
CDR3: CAWRRTADGSPLHF

V: TRBV19
J: TRBJ1-3
CDR3: CATLRDSSGNTIYF

V: TRBV30
J: TRBJ1-5
CDR3: CAWGGGASNQPQHF

V: TRBV30
J: TRBJ2-7
CDR3: CAWSVQLHYEQYF

V: TRBV10-2
J: TRBJ2-7
CDR3: CASSDSWSSYEQYF

V: TRBV30
J: TRBJ1-2
CDR3: CAWSVRFYGYTF

V: TRBV20-1
J: TRBJ1-2
CDR3: CSAGVYSGYTF

V: TRBV27
J: TRBJ2-4
CDR3: CASSSLAGVRGNIQYF

V: TRBV9
J: TRBJ1-1
CDR3: CASSVAKGQGRQTEAFF

V: TRBV25-1
J: TRBJ1-3
CDR3: CASSEYQGAYSGNTIYF